The clone carrying this T cell receptor beta chain was seen once. The antigen remains unidentified. The source of the sample is a study of siplizumab effects on memory and regulatory T cells. The CDR3 loop spans 11 amino acids. Germline CDR1 and CDR2: LGHNT and FRNRAP. Trimming took 6 bases from V and 8 from J, leaving 10 bases between them. Per individual sample, 80,000 to 100,000 TCR templates were assayed. Clones were read by immunoSEQ multiplex PCR, and TCRdb kept only the in-frame ones, dropping some. This table has about 100,000 clones, 90% to 95% appearing once. The study's findings and limits: Proliferating Tregs' suppressive function in siplizumab cultures went unconfirmed. Mappable alloreactive CD4+ clones came from Treg cells more than 55% of the time on average with siplizumab, against approximately 26% in controls. Just a small share of alloreactive clones was traced back to unstimulated subsets.

Source material: Tregs sorted from blood. The chain has TRBV12-5 and TRBJ1-2; D not resolved. The TCR was taken from a human donor in good health. The CDR3 here is CASGGGRGYTF. The DNA for the CDR3 is TGTGCTAGTGGGGGTGGACGGGGCTACACCTTC.